This T cell receptor (beta chain) was obtained from a study of blood T cell repertoires in COVID-19. Here immunoSEQ multiplex PCR was the method, and the copy in TCRdb shows in-frame clones only, minus some. The sample lists about 200,000 clones, 88% occurring once. The CDR3 runs to 15 residues. Per the germline V gene, CDR1 is SGHAT and CDR2 is FQNNGV. The junction had 5 bases not matched to a gene; V was cut back by 5 bases and J by 2 bases. V is TRBV11-2 and J is TRBJ2-5; TRBD1 agrees at 10 bases. The sequence was collected from a man younger than 35 with active or convalescent COVID-19. Sequencing used peripheral blood. CDR3 DNA: TGTGCCAGCAGCAACGGACAGGGGGATCAAGAGACCCAGTACTTC. Its translation is CASSNGQGDQETQYF. Based on the CDR3 plus reference TRBV11-2 and TRBJ2-5, the full variable domain is EAGVAQSPRYKIIEKRQSVAFWCNPISGHATLYWYQQILGQGPKLLIQFQNNGVVDDSQLPKDRFSAERLKGVDSTLKIQPAKLEDSAVYLCASSNGQGDQETQYFGPGTRLLVL.